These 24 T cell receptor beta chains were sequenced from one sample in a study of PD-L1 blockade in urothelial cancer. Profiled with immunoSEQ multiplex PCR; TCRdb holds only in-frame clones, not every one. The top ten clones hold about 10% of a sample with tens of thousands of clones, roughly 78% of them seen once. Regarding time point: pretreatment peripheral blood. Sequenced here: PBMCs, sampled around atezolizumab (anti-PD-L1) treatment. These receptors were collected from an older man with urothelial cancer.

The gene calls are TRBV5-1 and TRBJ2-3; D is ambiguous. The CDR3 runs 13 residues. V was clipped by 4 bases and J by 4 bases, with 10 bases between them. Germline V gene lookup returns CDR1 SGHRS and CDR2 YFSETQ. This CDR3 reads CASSPGGPDTQYF. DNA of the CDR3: TGCGCCAGCAGCCCAGGTGGCCCAGATACGCAGTATTTT.

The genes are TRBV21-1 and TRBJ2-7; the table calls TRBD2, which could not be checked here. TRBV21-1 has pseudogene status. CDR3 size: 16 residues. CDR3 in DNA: TGTGCCAGCAGCAAACCCTCGCTAGCGCATTCCTACGAGCAGTACTTC. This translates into CASSKPSLAHSYEQYF.

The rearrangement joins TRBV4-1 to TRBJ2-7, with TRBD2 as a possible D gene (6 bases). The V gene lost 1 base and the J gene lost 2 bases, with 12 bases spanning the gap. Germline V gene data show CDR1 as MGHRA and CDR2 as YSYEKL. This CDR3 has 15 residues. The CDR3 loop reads CASSQVLADTYEQYF. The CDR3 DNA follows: TGCGCCAGCAGCCAAGTGTTAGCGGACACCTACGAGCAGTACTTC.

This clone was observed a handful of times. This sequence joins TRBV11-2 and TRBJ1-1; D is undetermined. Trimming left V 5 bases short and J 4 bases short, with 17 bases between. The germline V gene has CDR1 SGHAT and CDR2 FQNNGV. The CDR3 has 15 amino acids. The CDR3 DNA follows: TGTGCCAGCAGCCTGAGGGAGGGCTTGGTCACTGAAGCTTTCTTT. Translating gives CASSLREGLVTEAFF.

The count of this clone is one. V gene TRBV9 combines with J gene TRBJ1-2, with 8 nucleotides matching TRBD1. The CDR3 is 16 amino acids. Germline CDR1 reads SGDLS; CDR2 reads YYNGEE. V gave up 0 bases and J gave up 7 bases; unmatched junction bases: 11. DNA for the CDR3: TGTGCCAGCAGCGTAGTTGTTGACAGGGGACGGAGTGGCTACACCTTC. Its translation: CASSVVVDRGRSGYTF.

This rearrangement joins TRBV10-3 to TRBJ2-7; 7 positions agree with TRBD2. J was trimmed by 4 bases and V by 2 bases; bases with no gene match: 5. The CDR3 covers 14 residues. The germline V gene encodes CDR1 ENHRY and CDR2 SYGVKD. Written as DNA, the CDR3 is TGTGCCATCAGTGAGGGCGGGAGTGGATACGAGCAGTACTTC. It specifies CAISEGGSGYEQYF.

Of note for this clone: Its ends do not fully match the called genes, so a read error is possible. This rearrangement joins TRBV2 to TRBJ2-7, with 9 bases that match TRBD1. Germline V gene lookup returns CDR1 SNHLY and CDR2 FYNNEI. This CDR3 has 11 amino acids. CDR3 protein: CASSQTGTGPF. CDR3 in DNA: TGTGCCAGCAGTCAAACGGGGACAGGGCCCTTC.

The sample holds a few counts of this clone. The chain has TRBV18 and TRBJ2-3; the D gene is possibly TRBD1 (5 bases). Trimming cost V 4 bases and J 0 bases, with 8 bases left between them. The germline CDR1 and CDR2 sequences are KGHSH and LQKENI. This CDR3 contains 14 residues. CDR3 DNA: TGTGCCAGCTCACGGACACCTAGCACAGATACGCAGTATTTT. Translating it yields CASSRTPSTDTQYF.

This chain's CDR3 is CAWGLGHTEQYF. CDR3 DNA sequence: TGTGCCTGGGGGTTGGGACACACCGAGCAGTACTTC. This sequence joins TRBV30 and TRBJ2-7; maybe TRBD1 (6 bases). The CDR3 length is 12 residues. The ends were cut back, 5 bases at V and 6 bases at J, with 14 bases in the middle. Germline assignment: CDR1 GTSNPN and CDR2 SVGIG (reference sequence).

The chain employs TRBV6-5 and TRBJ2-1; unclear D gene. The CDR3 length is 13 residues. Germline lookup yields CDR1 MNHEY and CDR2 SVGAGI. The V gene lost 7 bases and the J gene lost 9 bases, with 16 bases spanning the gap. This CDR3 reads CASTVSRAAEQFF. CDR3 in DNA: TGTGCCAGCACCGTTTCCCGAGCTGCTGAGCAGTTCTTC.

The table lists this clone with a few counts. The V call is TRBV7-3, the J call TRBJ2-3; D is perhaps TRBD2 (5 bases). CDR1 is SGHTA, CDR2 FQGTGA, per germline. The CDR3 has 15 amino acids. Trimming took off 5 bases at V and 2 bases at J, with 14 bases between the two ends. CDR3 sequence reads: CASSLTRGTTDTQYF. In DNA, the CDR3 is TGTGCCAGCAGCCTTACTCGGGGAACCACAGATACGCAGTATTTT.

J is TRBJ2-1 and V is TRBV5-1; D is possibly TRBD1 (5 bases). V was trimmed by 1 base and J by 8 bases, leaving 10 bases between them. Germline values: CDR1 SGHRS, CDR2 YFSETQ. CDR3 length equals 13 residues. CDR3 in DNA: TGCGCCAGCAGCTTGAATGGGGCCGATGAGCAGTTCTTC. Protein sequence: CASSLNGADEQFF.

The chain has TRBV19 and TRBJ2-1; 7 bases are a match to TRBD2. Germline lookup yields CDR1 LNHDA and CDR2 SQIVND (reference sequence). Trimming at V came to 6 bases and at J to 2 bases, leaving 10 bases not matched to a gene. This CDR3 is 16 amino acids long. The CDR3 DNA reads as TGTGCCAGTAGGAAAGGCGGGAGAGAAACCTACAATGAGCAGTTCTTC. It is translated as CASRKGGRETYNEQFF.

CDR3 sequence: CASSPRAPGAEQYF. In DNA, the CDR3 is TGTGCCAGCAGTCCTCGGGCCCCAGGGGCCGAGCAGTACTTC. The chain is built from TRBV28 and TRBJ2-7; a weak D match, TRBD1 (6 bases). Germline V gives CDR1 MDHEN, CDR2 SYDVKM. V was cut by 5 bases and J by 6 bases, with 17 bases left in between. The CDR3 consists of 14 residues.

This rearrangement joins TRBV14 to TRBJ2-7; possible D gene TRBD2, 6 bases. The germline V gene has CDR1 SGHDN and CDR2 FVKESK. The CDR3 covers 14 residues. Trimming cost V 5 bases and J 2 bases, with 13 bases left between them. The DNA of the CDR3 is TGTGCCAGCAGCTCCCATGGGGGGACCTACGAGCAGTACTTC. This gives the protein CASSSHGGTYEQYF.

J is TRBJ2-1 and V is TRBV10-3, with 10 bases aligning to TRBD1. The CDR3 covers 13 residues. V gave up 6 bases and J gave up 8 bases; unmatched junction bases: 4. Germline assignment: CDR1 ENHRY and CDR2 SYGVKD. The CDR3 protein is CAIRGQGRYEQFF. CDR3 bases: TGTGCCATCAGGGGACAGGGGCGATATGAGCAGTTCTTC.

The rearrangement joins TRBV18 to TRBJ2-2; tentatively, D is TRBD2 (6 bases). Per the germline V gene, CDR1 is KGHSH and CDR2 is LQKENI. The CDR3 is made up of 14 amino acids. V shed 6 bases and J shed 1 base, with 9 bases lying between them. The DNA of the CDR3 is TGTGCCAGCTCCCAGGGAGGGAACACCGGGGAGCTGTTTTTT. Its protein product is CASSQGGNTGELFF.

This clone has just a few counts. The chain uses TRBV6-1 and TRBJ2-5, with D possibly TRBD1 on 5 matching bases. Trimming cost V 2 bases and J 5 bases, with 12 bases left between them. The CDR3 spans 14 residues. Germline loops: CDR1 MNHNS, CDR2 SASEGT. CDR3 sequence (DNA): TGTGCCAGCAGTGAATACTACAGGCGGGAGACCCAGTACTTC. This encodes CASSEYYRRETQYF.

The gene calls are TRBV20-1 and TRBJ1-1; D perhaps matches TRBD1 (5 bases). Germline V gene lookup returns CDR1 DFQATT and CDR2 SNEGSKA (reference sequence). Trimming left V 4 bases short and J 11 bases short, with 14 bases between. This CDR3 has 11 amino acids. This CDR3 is CSAKKWEGAFF. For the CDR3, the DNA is TGCAGTGCTAAAAAATGGGAGGGGGCTTTCTTT.

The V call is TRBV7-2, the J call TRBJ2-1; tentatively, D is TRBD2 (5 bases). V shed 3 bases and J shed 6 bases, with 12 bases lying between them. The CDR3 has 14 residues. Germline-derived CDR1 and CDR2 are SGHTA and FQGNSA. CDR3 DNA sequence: TGTGCCAGCAGCTTGACGAGCGGCCTCAATGAGCAGTTCTTC. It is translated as CASSLTSGLNEQFF.

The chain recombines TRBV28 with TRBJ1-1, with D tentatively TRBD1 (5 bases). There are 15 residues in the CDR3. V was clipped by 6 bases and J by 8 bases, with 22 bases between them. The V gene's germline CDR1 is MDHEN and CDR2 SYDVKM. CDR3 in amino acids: CASSQWGGGSEEAFF. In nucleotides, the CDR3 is TGTGCCAGCAGCCAATGGGGCGGCGGCTCGGAGGAAGCTTTCTTT.

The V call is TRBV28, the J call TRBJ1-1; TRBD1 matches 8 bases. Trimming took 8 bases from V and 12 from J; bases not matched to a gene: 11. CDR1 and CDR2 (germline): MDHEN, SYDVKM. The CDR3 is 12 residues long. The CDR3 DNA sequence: TGTGCCAGCGGGAAACCGGACAGGGTTTCTTTCTTT. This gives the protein CASGKPDRVSFF.

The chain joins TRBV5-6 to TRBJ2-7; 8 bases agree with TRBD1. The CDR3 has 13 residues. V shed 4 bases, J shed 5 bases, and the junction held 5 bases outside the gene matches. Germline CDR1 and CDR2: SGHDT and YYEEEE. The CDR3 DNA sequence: TGTGCCAGCAGCATAGGACAGGGTCACGAGCAGTACTTC. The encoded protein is CASSIGQGHEQYF. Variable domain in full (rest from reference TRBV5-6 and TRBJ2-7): DAGVTQSPTHLIKTRGQQVTLRCSPKSGHDTVSWYQQALGQGPQFIFQYYEEEERQRGNFPDRFSGHQFPNYSSELNVNALLLGDSALYLCASSIGQGHEQYFGPGTRLTVT.

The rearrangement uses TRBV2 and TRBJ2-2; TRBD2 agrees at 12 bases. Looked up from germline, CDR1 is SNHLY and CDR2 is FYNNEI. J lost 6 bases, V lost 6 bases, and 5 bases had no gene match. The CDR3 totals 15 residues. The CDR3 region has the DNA TGTGCCAGCAGGCGACTAGCGGGAGTTTCCGGGGAGCTGTTTTTT. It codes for CASRRLAGVSGELFF.